This TCR beta chain derives from a study of cytomegalovirus exposure and HLA in healthy donors. Overall study findings and caveats: Most of the TCR beta V segments (in an earlier analysis) were productive either about 87% or about 30% of the time. TCR beta chains associated with HLA were, in a later analysis, more clonally expanded than equally common others. It was confirmed in vitro that a few of the CMV-associated chains were specific for CMV antigens.

Donors were ostensibly healthy at sampling, although undocumented immune exposures were probable. The PCR used 60 Vbeta and 13 Jbeta primers. Produced via immunoSEQ multiplex PCR; TCRdb's table is partial and in-frame only. The top ten hold 1.3% of the sample, which has 150,000 or so clones, more than 65% seen once. Of note for this clone: Antigen: not known. This CDR3 is also generated by other DNA sequences in the sample.

This clonotype was obtained from a man under 40 in good health and CMV-seronegative. The sample consisted of PBMCs.

The DNA of the CDR3 is TGTGCCAGCAGCCGGGGGAACACTGAAGCTTTCTTT. Amino acid sequence: CASSRGNTEAFF. This chain joins TRBV7-9 and TRBJ1-1, with D unresolved. The CDR3 length is 12 residues. Germline V gene lookup returns CDR1 SEHNR and CDR2 FQNEAQ (reference sequence). V was pared by 5 bases and J by 1 base, with 5 bases between.